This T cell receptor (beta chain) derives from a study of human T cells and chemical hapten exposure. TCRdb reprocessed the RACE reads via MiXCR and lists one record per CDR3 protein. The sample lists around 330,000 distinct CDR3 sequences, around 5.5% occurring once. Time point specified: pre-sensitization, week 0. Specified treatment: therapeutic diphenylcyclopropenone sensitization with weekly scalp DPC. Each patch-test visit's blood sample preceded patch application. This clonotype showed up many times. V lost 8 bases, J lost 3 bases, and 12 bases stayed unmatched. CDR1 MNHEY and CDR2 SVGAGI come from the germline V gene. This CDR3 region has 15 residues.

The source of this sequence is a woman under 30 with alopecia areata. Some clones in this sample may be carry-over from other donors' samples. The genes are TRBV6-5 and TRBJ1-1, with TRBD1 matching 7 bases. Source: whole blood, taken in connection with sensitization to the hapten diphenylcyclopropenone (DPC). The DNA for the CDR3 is TGTGCCAGCCAACGAAGGGGGCGGGAGCACACTGAAGCTTTCTTT. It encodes CASQRRGREHTEAFF.